This TCR beta chain appears in the sequencing data of a study of cytomegalovirus exposure and HLA in healthy donors. Study-wide results and caveats: For TCR beta chains, V- and J-gene trimming was later linked to a missense DCLRE1C variant. Most TCR sequences were rare, but some public TCRs occurred in many donors. Altogether, more than 150 TCR beta chains were recorded as cytomegalovirus-associated.

CDR1 and CDR2 from the germline V gene are SGHTA and FQGNSA. This CDR3 has 14 residues. V was pared by 5 bases and J by 2 bases, with 2 bases of the junction left unmatched. This clone was counted once. The antigen remains unidentified. In the PCR, 60 Vbeta and 13 Jbeta primers were used. Sequencing was performed with immunoSEQ multiplex PCR; in TCRdb, only in-frame clones are kept and a portion is missing. The table has 150,000 or so clones, approximately 88% seen once; the top ten hold more than 0.85%. The sequenced material came from PBMCs. J is TRBJ1-5 and V is TRBV7-2, with 8 bases fitting TRBD1. This TCR came from a man aged 25 to 40 in good health and CMV-seronegative. CDR3 DNA: TGTGCCAGCAGCCAGGGGGCCGGCAATCAGCCCCAGCATTTT. As protein: CASSQGAGNQPQHF.